These 6 T cell receptor beta chains were sequenced from one sample in a study of blood T cell repertoires in COVID-19. Here immunoSEQ multiplex PCR was the method, and the copy in TCRdb shows in-frame clones only, minus some. The table records 120,000 or so clones, roughly 91% of them present only once. The sequencing sample was made of peripheral blood. Receptor source: a human donor in a cohort sampled during active COVID-19.

V gene TRBV7-2 combines with J gene TRBJ2-7; D is possibly TRBD1 (6 bases). The CDR3 covers 15 residues. Trimming removed 1 base from V and 10 bases from J, with 20 bases in between. Germline CDR1 and CDR2: SGHTA and FQGNSA. The CDR3 nucleotides read TGTGCCAGCAGCTTAGGGGCTTTGGGGGCCAGTCCCCAGTACTTC. As protein: CASSLGALGASPQYF.

The chain employs TRBV25-1 and TRBJ2-3; 11 nucleotides agree with TRBD2. This CDR3 has 13 amino acids. Germline-derived CDR1 and CDR2 are MGHDK and SYGVNS. Trimming at V came to 7 bases and at J to 5 bases, leaving 2 bases not matched to a gene. The CDR3 sequence: CASTGTSGDTQYF. The CDR3 coding sequence is TGTGCCAGCACCGGGACTAGCGGAGATACGCAGTATTTT. Full variable domain (rest looked up from reference TRBV25-1 and TRBJ2-3): EADIYQTPRYLVIGTGKKITLECSQTMGHDKMYWYQQDPGMELHLIHYSYGVNSTEKGDLSSESTVSRIRTEHFPLTLESARPSHTSQYLCASTGTSGDTQYFGPGTRLTVL.

CDR3 amino acids: CASRDRPNEKLFF. CDR3 DNA: TGTGCCAGTAGGGACAGGCCTAATGAAAAACTGTTTTTT. The chain links TRBV19 to TRBJ1-4; 7 bases map to TRBD1. Germline assignment: CDR1 LNHDA and CDR2 SQIVND (reference sequence). This CDR3 contains 13 residues. The junction had 1 base not matched to a gene; V was cut back by 6 bases and J by 3 bases.

V is TRBV5-6 and J is TRBJ1-2; weak D call: TRBD1 (5 bases). The V gene lost 6 bases and the J gene lost 7 bases, with 16 bases spanning the gap. The CDR3 spans 13 residues. CDR1 SGHDT and CDR2 YYEEEE come from the germline V gene. CDR3 in amino acids: CASNRGGFTGYTF. The CDR3 DNA follows: TGTGCCAGCAACCGGGGGGGGTTTACTGGCTACACCTTC.

This chain links TRBV10-3 with TRBJ2-5; D not certain. The length of the CDR3 is 15 residues. Germline-derived CDR1 and CDR2 are ENHRY and SYGVKD. V was shortened by 0 bases and J by 1 base, with 9 bases between the two germline ends. DNA of the CDR3: TGTGCCATCAGTGAGTCGTGGGCAGTCCAAGAGACCCAGTACTTC. Its protein product is CAISESWAVQETQYF.

The rearrangement uses TRBV7-9 and TRBJ2-7, with D possibly matching TRBD2 (6 bases). The CDR3 is 15 residues long. V was cut by 5 bases and J by 1 base, with 15 bases left in between. From germline, CDR1 is SEHNR and CDR2 FQNEAQ (reference sequence). In DNA form, the CDR3 reads TGTGCCAGCAGCCCCCGGCTAGCGTTGTCCTACGAGCAGTACTTC. Protein sequence: CASSPRLALSYEQYF.